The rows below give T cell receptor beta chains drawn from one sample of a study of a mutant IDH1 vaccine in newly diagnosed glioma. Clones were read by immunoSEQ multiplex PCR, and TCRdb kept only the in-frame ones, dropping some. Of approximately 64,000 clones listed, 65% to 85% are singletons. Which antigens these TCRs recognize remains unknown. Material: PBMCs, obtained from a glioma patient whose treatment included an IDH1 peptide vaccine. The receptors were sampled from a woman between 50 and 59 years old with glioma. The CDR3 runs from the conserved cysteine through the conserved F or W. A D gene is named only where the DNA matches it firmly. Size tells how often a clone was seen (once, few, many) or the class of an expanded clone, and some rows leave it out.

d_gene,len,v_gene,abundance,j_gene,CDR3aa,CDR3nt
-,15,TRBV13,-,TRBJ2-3,CASSYRDGSTDTQYF,TGTGCCAGCAGCTACCGGGACGGTAGCACAGATACGCAGTATTTT
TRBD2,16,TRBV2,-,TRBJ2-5,CASNKGLAGVEETQYF,TGTGCCAGCAACAAAGGACTAGCGGGGGTTGAAGAGACCCAGTACTTC
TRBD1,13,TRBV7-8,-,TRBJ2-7,CASSRDRDNEQYF,TGTGCCAGCAGCCGGGACAGGGATAACGAGCAGTACTTC
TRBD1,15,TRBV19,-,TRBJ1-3,CATSPDRGSGNTIYF,TGTGCCACCTCGCCCGACAGGGGCTCTGGAAACACCATATATTTT
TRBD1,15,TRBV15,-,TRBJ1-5,CATSRGWTGLNPQHF,TGTGCCACCAGCAGAGGATGGACAGGACTCAATCCCCAGCATTTT
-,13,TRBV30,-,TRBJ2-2,CAWSESGTGELFF,TGTGCCTGGAGTGAGAGTGGCACCGGGGAGCTGTTTTTT
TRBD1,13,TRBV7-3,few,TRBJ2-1,CASSQGAYNEQFF,TGTGCCAGCAGCCAGGGGGCCTACAATGAGCAGTTCTTC
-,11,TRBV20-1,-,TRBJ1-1,CSASDEWVAFF,TGCAGTGCTAGTGACGAGTGGGTAGCTTTCTTT
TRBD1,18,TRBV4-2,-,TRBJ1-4,CASSQDSGGRAANEKLFF,TGTGCCAGCAGCCAAGATTCAGGGGGGCGCGCAGCTAATGAAAAACTGTTTTTT
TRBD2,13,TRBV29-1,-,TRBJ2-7,CSVEGSGGAEQYF,TGCAGCGTTGAAGGAAGCGGGGGGGCCGAGCAGTACTTC
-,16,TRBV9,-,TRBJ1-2,CASSASQKTGQDGYTF,TGTGCCAGCAGCGCATCCCAAAAAACCGGTCAGGACGGCTACACCTTC
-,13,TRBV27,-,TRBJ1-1,CASSLEGDTEAFF,TGTGCCAGCAGTTTAGAGGGTGACACTGAAGCTTTCTTT
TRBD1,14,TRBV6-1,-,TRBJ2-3,CASSAGQGADTQYF,TGTGCCAGCAGTGCGGGACAGGGGGCAGATACGCAGTATTTT
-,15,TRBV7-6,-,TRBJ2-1,CASSSTGNPYNEQFF,TGTGCCAGCAGCTCCACGGGGAACCCTTACAATGAGCAGTTCTTC
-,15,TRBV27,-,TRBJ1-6,CASSKGFSYNSPLHF,TGTGCCAGCAGTAAGGGTTTCTCCTATAATTCACCCCTCCACTTT
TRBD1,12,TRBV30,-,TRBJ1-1,CAFLPTGNEAFF,TGTGCCTTCCTCCCGACAGGGAATGAAGCTTTCTTT
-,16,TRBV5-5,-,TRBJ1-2,CASSLESRGFSYGYTF,TGTGCCAGCAGCTTGGAGAGTCGGGGATTCAGCTATGGCTACACCTTC
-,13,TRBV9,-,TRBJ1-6,CASSVGDKPPLHF,TGTGCCAGCAGCGTAGGGGACAAACCACCCCTCCACTTT
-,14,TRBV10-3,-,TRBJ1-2,CAIRRTGDNYGYTF,TGTGCCATCAGGAGGACGGGGGATAACTATGGCTACACCTTC
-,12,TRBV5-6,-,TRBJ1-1,CASSRMNTEAFF,TGTGCCAGCAGCCGTATGAACACTGAAGCTTTCTTT
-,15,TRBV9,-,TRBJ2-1,CASSVVSRADNEQFF,TGTGCCAGCAGCGTAGTCTCCAGGGCAGACAATGAGCAGTTCTTC
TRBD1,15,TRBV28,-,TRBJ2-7,CASSPTGAGGYEQYF,TGTGCCAGCAGTCCTACAGGGGCCGGAGGCTACGAGCAGTACTTC
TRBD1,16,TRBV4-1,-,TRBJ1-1,CASSQSGQALGTEAFF,TGCGCCAGCAGCCAATCGGGACAGGCATTGGGCACTGAAGCTTTCTTT
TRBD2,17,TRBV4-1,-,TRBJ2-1,CASSQFSSGGAVDEQFF,TGCGCCAGCAGCCAGTTCTCTAGCGGGGGGGCAGTCGATGAGCAGTTCTTC
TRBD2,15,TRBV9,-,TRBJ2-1,CASSVSAGGINEQFF,TGTGCCAGCAGCGTAAGCGCGGGGGGGATCAATGAGCAGTTCTTC
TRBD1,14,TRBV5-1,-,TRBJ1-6,CASSSGTGESPLHF,TGCGCCAGCAGCTCGGGGACAGGGGAATCACCCCTCCACTTT
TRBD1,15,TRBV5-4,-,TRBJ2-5,CASSPGTGLGETQYF,TGTGCCAGCAGTCCCGGGACAGGGCTGGGAGAGACCCAGTACTTC
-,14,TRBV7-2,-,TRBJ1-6,CASSRLRGRAPLHF,TGTGCCAGCAGCCGCCTAAGGGGCAGAGCACCCCTCCACTTT
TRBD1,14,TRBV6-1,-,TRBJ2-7,CASKRDRFTGEQYF,TGTGCCAGCAAACGGGACAGGTTTACGGGCGAGCAGTACTTC
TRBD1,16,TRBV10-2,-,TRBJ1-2,CASSESPSGGGYGYTF,TGCGCCAGCAGTGAGTCGCCCTCAGGGGGAGGGTATGGCTACACCTTC
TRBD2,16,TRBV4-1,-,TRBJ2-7,CASSQDLGGGYYEQYF,TGCGCCAGCAGCCAAGATCTTGGCGGGGGTTACTACGAGCAGTACTTC
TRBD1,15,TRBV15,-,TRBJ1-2,CATSSGRGLKYGYTF,TGTGCCACCAGCAGTGGAAGGGGGCTTAAGTATGGCTACACCTTC
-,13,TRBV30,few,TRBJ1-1,CAWRERTYTEAFF,TGTGCCTGGAGGGAACGGACATACACTGAAGCTTTCTTT
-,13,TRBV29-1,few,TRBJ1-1,CSVEQGIGTEAFF,TGCAGCGTTGAACAGGGGATAGGCACTGAAGCTTTCTTT
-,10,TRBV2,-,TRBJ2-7,CASSPYEQYF,TGTGCCAGCAGTCCCTACGAGCAGTACTTC
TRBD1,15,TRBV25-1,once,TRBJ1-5,CASSPHLGGEEPQHF,TGTGCCAGCAGTCCGCACTTAGGGGGCGAGGAGCCCCAGCATTTT
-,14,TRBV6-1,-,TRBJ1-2,CASRRTGGNYGYTF,TGTGCCAGCAGACGAACCGGGGGGAACTATGGCTACACCTTC
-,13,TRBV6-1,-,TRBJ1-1,CASSELKSAIAFF,TGTGCCAGCAGTGAGCTCAAGTCAGCTATCGCTTTCTTT
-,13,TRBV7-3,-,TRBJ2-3,CASSLLSLDTQYF,TGTGCCAGCAGCCTCCTTAGCCTTGATACGCAGTATTTT
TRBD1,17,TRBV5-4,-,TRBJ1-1,CASSLTPSGGRNTEAFF,TGTGCCAGCAGCTTGACACCGTCAGGGGGCCGGAACACTGAAGCTTTCTTT
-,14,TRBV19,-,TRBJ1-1,CASSREVMNTEAFF,TGTGCCAGTAGTAGAGAGGTTATGAACACTGAAGCTTTCTTT
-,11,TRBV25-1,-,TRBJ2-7,CASSENYEQYF,TGTGCCAGCAGTGAGAACTACGAGCAGTACTTC
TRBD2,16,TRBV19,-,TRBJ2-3,CASTSGGGFFTDTQYF,TGTGCCAGTACCTCGGGAGGGGGATTTTTCACAGATACGCAGTATTTT
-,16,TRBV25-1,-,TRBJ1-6,CASRKGPEGYNSPLHF,TGTGCCAGCAGGAAGGGTCCGGAGGGATATAATTCACCCCTCCACTTT
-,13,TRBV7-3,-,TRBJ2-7,CASSPPGSYEQYF,TGTGCCAGCAGCCCCCCAGGGTCCTACGAGCAGTACTTC
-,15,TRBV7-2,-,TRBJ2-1,CASSPRGGAYNEQFF,TGTGCCAGCAGCCCCAGGGGGGGGGCCTACAATGAGCAGTTCTTC
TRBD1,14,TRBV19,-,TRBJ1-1,CASSLQGGNTEAFF,TGTGCCAGTAGCCTCCAGGGGGGGAACACTGAAGCTTTCTTT
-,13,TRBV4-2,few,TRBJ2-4,CASSQPGTDIQYF,TGTGCCAGCAGCCAACCGGGGACGGACATTCAGTACTTC
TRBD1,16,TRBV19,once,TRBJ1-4,CASSSLGRGQGEKLFF,TGTGCCAGTAGTAGCCTCGGCAGGGGGCAGGGGGAAAAACTGTTTTTT
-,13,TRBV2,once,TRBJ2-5,CASLDRYQETQYF,TGTGCCAGCCTCGACAGGTACCAAGAGACCCAGTACTTC
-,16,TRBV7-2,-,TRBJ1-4,CASSEPGAGLNEKLFF,TGTGCCAGCAGCGAGCCGGGGGCAGGGTTAAATGAAAAACTGTTTTTT
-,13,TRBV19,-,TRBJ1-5,CASSWVVNQPQHF,TGTGCCAGTAGTTGGGTAGTCAATCAGCCCCAGCATTTT
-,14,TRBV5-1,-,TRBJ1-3,CASSSGLEGNTIYF,TGCGCCAGCAGCTCGGGACTAGAAGGAAACACCATATATTTT
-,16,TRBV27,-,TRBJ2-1,CASRGGRGALYNEQFF,TGTGCCAGCAGGGGGGGTCGGGGGGCCCTATACAATGAGCAGTTCTTC
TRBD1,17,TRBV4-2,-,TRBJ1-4,CASSQQKGGTDNEKLFF,TGTGCCAGCAGCCAACAAAAAGGGGGGACAGACAATGAAAAACTGTTTTTT
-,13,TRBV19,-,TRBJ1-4,CAASGRLSEKLFF,TGTGCCGCCTCGGGTCGGCTCAGCGAAAAACTGTTTTTT
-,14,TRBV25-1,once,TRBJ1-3,CASRKTGSGNTIYF,TGTGCCAGCAGAAAGACAGGCTCTGGAAACACCATATATTTT
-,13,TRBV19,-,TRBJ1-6,CASSEPGNSPLHF,TGTGCCAGTTCCGAACCAGGGAATTCACCCCTCCACTTT